Listed below are T cell receptor beta chains from one sample, sequenced in a study of OX40 agonist ivuxolimab in advanced cancers. Profiling relied on immunoSEQ multiplex PCR, and the TCRdb table lists in-frame clones only, not all of them. The data show some 19,000 clones, 68% seen once. The source material was CD4+ or CD8+ T cells sorted from blood, sampled in a trial of the OX40 agonist ivuxolimab. These receptor sequences come from an adult with an advanced solid tumor such as melanoma, head and neck, liver or kidney cancer. Both conserved end residues are part of each CDR3. D genes are given only for firm matches. Not every row has a clone size; where given, it reads once, few, many or a size class.

TGTGCCAGTAGCAGGGAGTCTTATGGCTACACCTTC | CASSRESYGYTF | TRBV19 | NA | TRBJ1-2 | NA
TGTGCCACCAGCAGAGGGACGGGGACAGGGAGTTACTGGTACTATGGCTACACCTTC | CATSRGTGTGSYWYYGYTF | TRBV15 | TRBD1 | TRBJ1-2 | NA
TGTGCCAGCAGCTTAGCGCGAAGCATGAACACTGAAGCTTTCTTT | CASSLARSMNTEAFF | TRBV11-1 | NA | TRBJ1-1 | NA
TGTGCCAGCAGTTACGTAGCTGGCACGCCGGACAATGAGCAGTTCTTC | CASSYVAGTPDNEQFF | TRBV6-5 | NA | TRBJ2-1 | NA
TGTGCCAGCAGCCAAGGCCCGGGGTACGAGCAGTACTTC | CASSQGPGYEQYF | TRBV7-8 | NA | TRBJ2-7 | NA
TGTGCCAGCAGTGAATTTGGGACAAGTGGCTACACCTTC | CASSEFGTSGYTF | TRBV2 | NA | TRBJ1-2 | NA
TGTGCCAGCAGTTTAATAATTCTGGCGACCAATGAGCAGTTCTTC | CASSLIILATNEQFF | TRBV28 | NA | TRBJ2-1 | few
TGTGCCAGCAGCTTAGAAGGGACAGTCTACGAGCAGTACTTC | CASSLEGTVYEQYF | TRBV7-9 | TRBD1 | TRBJ2-7 | once
TGTGCCACCAGCAGAGTCGGCAATGAGCAGTTCTTC | CATSRVGNEQFF | TRBV15 | NA | TRBJ2-1 | NA
TGTGCCAGCAGCTTGGACAGACTAGCCTACAATGAGCAGTTCTTC | CASSLDRLAYNEQFF | TRBV7-3 | NA | TRBJ2-1 | medium-sized
TGTGCCAGCAGCCCACGGGAGCCCCCTACGCCCGAAGCTTTCTTT | CASSPREPPTPEAFF | TRBV14 | NA | TRBJ1-1 | NA
TGTGCCAGCAGCTTATCGCAGGGGGAAAGAGAGACCCAGTACTTC | CASSLSQGERETQYF | TRBV7-8 | TRBD1 | TRBJ2-5 | NA
TGTGCCAGCAGCTTAGAATGGGGTAGCTACAATGAGCAGTTCTTC | CASSLEWGSYNEQFF | TRBV7-2 | NA | TRBJ2-1 | NA
TGTGCCAGTAGTACCATAGCGGGAGGGTTCAATGAGCAGTTCTTC | CASSTIAGGFNEQFF | TRBV19 | TRBD2 | TRBJ2-1 | medium-sized
TGCGCCAGCAGCTTGGTGGCGTACCAAGAGACCCAGTACTTC | CASSLVAYQETQYF | TRBV5-1 | NA | TRBJ2-5 | NA
TGTGCCAGCAGCTTTCACAGCGGGGGGGCAAATGAGCAGTTCTTC | CASSFHSGGANEQFF | TRBV11-2 | TRBD2 | TRBJ2-1 | NA
TGTGCCAGCAGCTTGGCGGGAGTCCCAGATACGCAGTATTTT | CASSLAGVPDTQYF | TRBV5-4 | NA | TRBJ2-3 | NA
TGCGCCTCGTCGCGGGCCGGGGAGCTGTTTTTT | CASSRAGELFF | TRBV4-1 | NA | TRBJ2-2 | NA
TGTGCCAGCAGCCCCCATAGCGGGGGGTTGGAGACCCAGTACTTC | CASSPHSGGLETQYF | TRBV7-9 | TRBD2 | TRBJ2-5 | NA
TGTGCCAGAAGCTGCCCCGGACATTTAAGCTCCTACGAGCAGTACTTC | CARSCPGHLSSYEQYF | TRBV5-3 | NA | TRBJ2-7 | medium-sized
TGTGCCAGCAGCGCAACAGGGGAGGGAAACACTGAAGCTTTCTTT | CASSATGEGNTEAFF | TRBV9 | TRBD1 | TRBJ1-1 | NA
TGTGCCACCACGTGGGGGCCTCGGGGCGAGCAGTTCTTC | CATTWGPRGEQFF | TRBV6-5 | NA | TRBJ2-1 | NA
TGTGCCAGCAGTACGTACAGGAGGAAAAACATTCAGTACTTC | CASSTYRRKNIQYF | TRBV28 | NA | TRBJ2-4 | NA
TGTGCCAGCAGTCTACTACTTCGTACCTACGAGCAGTACTTC | CASSLLLRTYEQYF | TRBV4-2 | NA | TRBJ2-7 | few
TGTGCCAGCAGCTTATTCTACGGGGGCTCCGGTACGCAGTATTTT | CASSLFYGGSGTQYF | TRBV7-6 | NA | TRBJ2-3 | NA
TGTGCCAGCAGCCCCCATAGCGGGCCTTCCTACGAGCAGTACTTC | CASSPHSGPSYEQYF | TRBV9 | TRBD2 | TRBJ2-7 | NA
TGTGCCAGCAGCTTTGGGTACAGGGGCTCCTACAATGAGCAGTTCTTC | CASSFGYRGSYNEQFF | TRBV7-9 | TRBD1 | TRBJ2-1 | NA
TGTGCCAGCAGTCCCTTGGCCGGGAATGTGGCAGATACGCAGTATTTT | CASSPLAGNVADTQYF | TRBV6-6 | NA | TRBJ2-3 | NA
TGTGCCAGCAGTGACTCCTACGAGCAGTACTTC | CASSDSYEQYF | TRBV6-6 | NA | TRBJ2-7 | NA
TGTGCCACAGTGAGCGAAGGGACAGGGGGCTACGAGCAGTACTTC | CATVSEGTGGYEQYF | TRBV10-3 | TRBD1 | TRBJ2-7 | NA
TGTGCCAGCATCCCTCAGCGAGCATTCACAGATACGCAGTATTTT | CASIPQRAFTDTQYF | TRBV28 | NA | TRBJ2-3 | NA
TGTGCCAGTAGCATCTTGTCCCTGGGCTACTCTGGGGCCAACGTCCTGACTTTC | CASSILSLGYSGANVLTF | TRBV19 | NA | TRBJ2-6 | NA
TGTGCCAGCAGTTACTTGGATGAGCAGTTCTTC | CASSYLDEQFF | TRBV6-6 | NA | TRBJ2-1 | once
TGTGCCAGCAGTGCAGGTAGCGGGAGAACCTACGAGCAGTACTTC | CASSAGSGRTYEQYF | TRBV2 | TRBD2 | TRBJ2-7 | NA
TGCGCCAGCAGCCTCTCAACAGGCTACGAGCAGTACTTC | CASSLSTGYEQYF | TRBV5-1 | NA | TRBJ2-7 | NA
TGTGCCAGTAGGGGACTCCACGGGCCGAACGAGCAGTACTTC | CASRGLHGPNEQYF | TRBV19 | NA | TRBJ2-7 | few
TGCGCCAGCAGGGCGGCGAACACTGAAGCTTTCTTT | CASRAANTEAFF | TRBV5-1 | NA | TRBJ1-1 | NA
TGTGCCAGCAGCTTGGGTAACTACGAGCAGTACTTC | CASSLGNYEQYF | TRBV5-6 | NA | TRBJ2-7 | NA
TGTGCCAGTAGTATTACGCCCGGTTCCTACAATGAGCAGTTCTTC | CASSITPGSYNEQFF | TRBV19 | NA | TRBJ2-1 | NA
TGTGCCAGCAGCGTAGGATTGTCAGGGTTGGGCACTGAAGCTTTCTTT | CASSVGLSGLGTEAFF | TRBV9 | NA | TRBJ1-1 | NA
TGTGCCAGCGGCCCCCGAAGGGGGAGTTCCTACGAGCAGTACTTC | CASGPRRGSSYEQYF | TRBV6-1 | NA | TRBJ2-7 | few
TGTGCCAGTAGTATGGGCAGGGTGGAGACCCAGTACTTC | CASSMGRVETQYF | TRBV19 | NA | TRBJ2-5 | few
TGCGCCAGCAGTTTTGGTCAGGGCTCCTACGAGCAGTACTTC | CASSFGQGSYEQYF | TRBV10-2 | NA | TRBJ2-7 | NA
TGTGCCAGCAGCCCCGCAGCGAGCGGGGGGGCACATGAGCAGTACTTC | CASSPAASGGAHEQYF | TRBV7-6 | TRBD2 | TRBJ2-5 | NA
TGTGCCAGCAGCCCAGAGGGAGAGACCCAGTACTTC | CASSPEGETQYF | TRBV6-5 | NA | TRBJ2-5 | NA
TGTGCCAGCAGCTTGGTGGGGACAGGGCACCAGCCCCAGCATTTT | CASSLVGTGHQPQHF | TRBV5-5 | TRBD1 | TRBJ1-5 | few
TGTGCCAGCAGCTTAGCCCCCGAAGAGACCCAGTACTTC | CASSLAPEETQYF | TRBV11-3 | NA | TRBJ2-5 | once
TGTGCCTCCCTCAAGGGAAATGAGCAGTTCTTC | CASLKGNEQFF | TRBV6-6 | NA | TRBJ2-1 | NA
TGTGCCAGCAGTCCCACAGGGGACGAGACCCAGTACTTC | CASSPTGDETQYF | TRBV28 | TRBD1 | TRBJ2-5 | NA
TGTGCCAGCAGTTACCAGGGAAGTGATCGAGAGACCCAGTACTTC | CASSYQGSDRETQYF | TRBV6-5 | NA | TRBJ2-5 | few
TGTGCCAGCAGTTTACAGGGGCCCATTTCACCCCTCCACTTT | CASSLQGPISPLHF | TRBV27 | NA | TRBJ1-6 | few
TGCGCCCGCGGGGGGCCTTGGGGGGACCCTAACTATGGCTACACCTTC | CARGGPWGDPNYGYTF | TRBV9 | NA | TRBJ1-2 | NA
TGTGCCAGCAGTACCCGACCGCAGGGGGGAAGCGAGCAGTACTTC | CASSTRPQGGSEQYF | TRBV6-6 | NA | TRBJ2-7 | few